This is a list of T cell receptor beta chains from one sample in a study of blood T cell repertoires in COVID-19. The table came from immunoSEQ multiplex PCR; TCRdb's copy has only in-frame clones and leaves some out. The repertoire includes roughly 250,000 clones, more than 75% of them detected once, and over 2% sits in the top ten. The source material was peripheral blood. The receptor source for this set is a woman aged 45-65 years with acute or convalescent COVID-19. CDR3s include the opening cysteine and the closing phenylalanine or tryptophan. Each record gives: D gene, clone size, J gene, V gene, CDR3 protein, CDR3 DNA. The D gene is left open where the match is weak. Clone size appears in some rows only: once, few, many, or a class for an expanded clone.

D: TRBD1; size: -; J: TRBJ1-6; V: TRBV5-5; CDR3: CASSWTGESPLHF; DNA: TGTGCCAGCAGCTGGACAGGGGAATCACCCCTCCACTTT
D: -; size: -; J: TRBJ2-3; V: TRBV9; CDR3: CASSPGPDTQYF; DNA: TGTGCCAGCAGCCCTGGGCCAGATACGCAGTATTTT
D: -; size: -; J: TRBJ1-1; V: TRBV6-5; CDR3: CASSYDGDLNTEAFF; DNA: TGTGCCAGCAGTTACGATGGGGACTTGAACACTGAAGCTTTCTTT
D: -; size: -; J: TRBJ2-3; V: TRBV29-1; CDR3: CSAAPRGPGDTQYF; DNA: TGCAGCGCCGCGCCCCGGGGTCCCGGCGATACGCAGTATTTT
D: -; size: -; J: TRBJ2-6; V: TRBV5-1; CDR3: CASSFTVRSGANVLTF; DNA: TGCGCCAGCAGCTTTACAGTCCGCTCTGGGGCCAACGTCCTGACTTTC
D: -; size: -; J: TRBJ2-1; V: TRBV28; CDR3: CASSLLRGGLAVYNEQFF; DNA: TGTGCCAGCAGTTTATTAAGGGGGGGGCTAGCGGTATACAATGAGCAGTTCTTC
D: -; size: -; J: TRBJ1-1; V: TRBV28; CDR3: CASTRTTVGITEAFF; DNA: TGTGCCAGCACTCGTACTACGGTCGGGATCACTGAAGCTTTCTTT
D: -; size: -; J: TRBJ1-6; V: TRBV18; CDR3: CASSPIGRGSYNSPLHF; DNA: TGTGCCAGCTCACCAATTGGACGGGGGTCCTATAATTCACCCCTCCACTTT
D: TRBD1; size: few; J: TRBJ1-3; V: TRBV4-1; CDR3: CASSVQGGSGNTIYF; DNA: TGCGCCAGCAGCGTACAGGGGGGTTCTGGAAACACCATATATTTT
D: TRBD2; size: -; J: TRBJ2-7; V: TRBV5-5; CDR3: CASSLLAYEQYF; DNA: TGTGCCAGCAGCTTACTAGCGTACGAGCAGTACTTC
D: TRBD2; size: -; J: TRBJ2-4; V: TRBV6-5; CDR3: CASHQRGTGKNIQYF; DNA: TGTGCCAGTCACCAGCGGGGGACGGGCAAAAACATTCAGTACTTC
D: TRBD1; size: -; J: TRBJ1-2; V: TRBV2; CDR3: CASSSNSGGADGYTF; DNA: TGTGCCAGCAGTTCCAATTCAGGGGGCGCGGACGGCTACACCTTC
D: TRBD2; size: -; J: TRBJ2-7; V: TRBV12-3/TRBV12-4; CDR3: CASSLTSGYEQYF; DNA: TGTGCCAGCAGTTTGACTAGCGGCTACGAGCAGTACTTC
D: TRBD1; size: -; J: TRBJ1-1; V: TRBV5-1; CDR3: CASSLIRQGNTEAFF; DNA: TGCGCCAGCAGCTTGATCAGACAGGGGAACACTGAAGCTTTCTTT
D: TRBD2; size: once; J: TRBJ2-3; V: TRBV6-1; CDR3: CASSGRSLAGGLDTQYF; DNA: TGTGCCAGCAGTGGCCGCTCTCTGGCGGGGGGTCTAGATACGCAGTATTTT